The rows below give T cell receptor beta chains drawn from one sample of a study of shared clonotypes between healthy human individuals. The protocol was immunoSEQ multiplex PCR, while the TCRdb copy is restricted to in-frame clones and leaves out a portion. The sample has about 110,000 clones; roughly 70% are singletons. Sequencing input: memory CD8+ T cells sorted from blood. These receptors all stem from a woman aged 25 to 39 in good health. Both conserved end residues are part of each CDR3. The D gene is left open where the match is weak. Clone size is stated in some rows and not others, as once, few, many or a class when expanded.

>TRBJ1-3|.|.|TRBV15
CATSRDPQGNSGNTIYF
TGTGCCACCAGCAGAGATCCCCAGGGTAACTCTGGAAACACCATATATTTT
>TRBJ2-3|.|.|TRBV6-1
CASSLYTDTQYF
TGTGCCAGCAGCCTCTACACAGATACGCAGTATTTT
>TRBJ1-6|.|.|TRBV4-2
CASSQDWAQGIYSPLHF
TGTGCCAGCAGCCAAGATTGGGCCCAAGGGATTTATTCACCCCTCCACTTT
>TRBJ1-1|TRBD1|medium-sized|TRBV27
CASIRNRGLMNTEAFF
TGTGCCAGCATAAGGAACAGGGGGCTTATGAACACTGAAGCTTTCTTT
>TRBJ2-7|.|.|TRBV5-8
CASSATTAGEQYF
TGTGCCAGCAGCGCAACGACTGCTGGGGAGCAGTACTTC
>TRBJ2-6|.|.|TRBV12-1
CASSFAGRSSGANVLTF
TGTGCCAGCAGCTTTGCTGGCAGGAGCTCTGGGGCCAACGTCCTGACTTTC
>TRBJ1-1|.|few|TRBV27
CASRSNTEAFF
TGTGCCAGCAGGTCGAACACTGAAGCTTTCTTT
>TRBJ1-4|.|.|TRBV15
CATSRDLTDNEKLFF
TGTGCCACCAGCAGAGATCTGACAGACAATGAAAAACTGTTTTTT
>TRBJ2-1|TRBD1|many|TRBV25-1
CASSGDRTGTGFYNEQFF
TGTGCCAGCAGTGGAGACCGAACCGGGACAGGGTTCTACAATGAGCAGTTCTTC
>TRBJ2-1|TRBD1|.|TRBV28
CASSSPDRVAYNEQFF
TGTGCCAGCAGTTCCCCGGACAGGGTCGCCTACAATGAGCAGTTCTTC
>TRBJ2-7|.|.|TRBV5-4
CASSQESGTSHEQYF
TGTGCCAGCAGCCAAGAAAGCGGGACATCCCACGAGCAGTACTTC
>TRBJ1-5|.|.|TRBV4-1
CASSQRAARSSNQPQHF
TGCGCCAGCAGCCAAAGGGCTGCTAGGTCGAGCAATCAGCCCCAGCATTTT
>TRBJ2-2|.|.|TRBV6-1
CASSDGRAVELFF
TGTGCCAGCAGTGATGGTAGGGCGGTGGAGCTGTTTTTT
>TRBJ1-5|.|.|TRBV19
CATHTPGSNQPQHF
TGTGCCACCCACACGCCAGGAAGCAATCAGCCCCAGCATTTT
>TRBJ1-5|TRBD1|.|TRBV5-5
CASSWDSSNQPQHF
TGTGCCAGCAGCTGGGACAGTTCAAATCAGCCCCAGCATTTT
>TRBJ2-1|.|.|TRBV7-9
CASSSVLVNEQFF
TGTGCCAGCAGCTCCGTTTTGGTTAATGAGCAGTTCTTC
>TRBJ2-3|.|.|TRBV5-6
CASSLSGEATDTQYF
TGTGCCAGCAGCTTGTCGGGGGAAGCCACAGATACGCAGTATTTT
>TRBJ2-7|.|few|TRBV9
CASSVEPLIGEQYF
TGTGCCAGCAGCGTAGAACCCCTAATCGGCGAGCAGTACTTC
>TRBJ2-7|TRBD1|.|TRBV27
CASSLGGTGFGEQYF
TGTGCCAGCAGTTTAGGGGGGACAGGGTTTGGCGAGCAGTACTTC
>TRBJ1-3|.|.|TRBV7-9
CASSLVSSGNTIYF
TGTGCCAGCAGCTTAGTAAGCTCTGGAAACACCATATATTTT
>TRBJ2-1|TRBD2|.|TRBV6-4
CASSYARLAGGNEQFF
TGTGCCAGCAGTTACGCTAGACTAGCGGGAGGGAATGAGCAGTTCTTC